These 24 T cell receptor beta chains originate from one sample sequenced in a study of blood T cell repertoires in COVID-19. Only in-frame clones appear in the TCRdb table, and some are missing; sequencing was by immunoSEQ multiplex PCR. This table holds 400,000 or so clones, around 89% found once. Sequenced sample: PBMCs or T cells enriched from blood (not recorded which). The receptors were gathered from a man in his thirties or forties who had recovered from COVID-19.

The chain employs TRBV27 and TRBJ1-1, with 9 bases identical to TRBD1. The CDR3 is 14 residues long. CDR1 and CDR2 from the germline V gene are MNHEY and SMNVEV (reference sequence). V lost 5 bases and J lost 5; bases outside the gene matches: 6. The CDR3 nucleotides are TGTGCCAGCAGTACGACTGACAGGGGGACTGAAGCTTTCTTT. Translating it yields CASSTTDRGTEAFF.

V is TRBV28 and J is TRBJ1-2, with no clear D. CDR3 length equals 13 residues. The V gene lost 2 bases and the J gene lost 5 bases, with 9 bases spanning the gap. Germline values: CDR1 MDHEN, CDR2 SYDVKM. CDR3 in amino acids: CASSLLGLYGYTF. The CDR3, as DNA: TGTGCCAGCAGTTTACTGGGCCTATATGGCTACACCTTC.

V gene TRBV4-2 combines with J gene TRBJ2-1; 12 positions match TRBD2. Germline trimming cut 0 bases from V and 10 bases from J; bases unmatched to any gene: 7. Germline loops: CDR1 LGHNA, CDR2 YNFKEQ. CDR3 length equals 16 residues. The CDR3, as DNA: TGTGCCAGCAGCCAAGATCTAGCGGGAGGGGCGTGGGAGCAGTTCTTC. Encoded protein: CASSQDLAGGAWEQFF.

CDR3 in DNA: TGTGCCAGCAGAGACACGGACTCTGGAAACACCATATATTTT. It is translated as CASRDTDSGNTIYF. The genes are TRBV2 and TRBJ1-3; D ambiguous. The CDR3 contains 14 residues. Trimming took 6 bases from V and 0 from J, leaving 9 bases between them. The V gene's germline CDR1 is SNHLY and CDR2 FYNNEI.

This clone was picked up one time. The same CDR3 also results from other DNA sequences found in this sample. The chain joins TRBV30 to TRBJ1-1, with D unresolved. Trimming took 5 bases from V and 0 from J, leaving 7 bases between them. This CDR3 comprises 12 residues. Germline CDR1 is GTSNPN and CDR2 is SVGIG (reference sequence). In nucleotides, the CDR3 is TGTGCCTGGTCCAAATTGAACACTGAAGCTTTCTTT. Amino acids: CAWSKLNTEAFF.

This clone appeared a single time. V gene TRBV12-5 combines with J gene TRBJ1-2; weak D call: TRBD1 (5 bases). Trimming removed 2 bases from V and 4 bases from J, with 8 bases in between. Germline assignment: CDR1 LGHNT and CDR2 FRNRAP. This CDR3 spans 13 amino acids. The CDR3 nucleotides read TGTGCTAGTGGTTTGACAGGTAGCTATGGCTACACCTTC. This codes for CASGLTGSYGYTF.

The chain employs TRBV19 and TRBJ2-5; perhaps TRBD2 as D (7 bases). Per germline, CDR1 LNHDA and CDR2 SQIVND (reference sequence). V was cut by 7 bases and J by 4 bases, with 22 bases left in between. The CDR3 loop spans 16 amino acids. CDR3 in DNA: TGTGCCAGTACCATAGGGGGGGGGCTAGCCGGAGAGACCCAGTACTTC. The encoded protein is CASTIGGGLAGETQYF.

This clone has a single count. Other DNA sequences in this specimen translate into the identical CDR3. The chain recombines TRBV27 with TRBJ2-1, with 11 bases identical to TRBD2. CDR3 length: 15 residues. Germline lookup yields CDR1 MNHEY and CDR2 SMNVEV (reference sequence). Trimming removed 2 bases from V and 3 bases from J; junction bases left unmatched: 0. The CDR3 sequence is CASSLGTSGYNEQFF. In DNA, the CDR3 is TGTGCCAGCAGTTTAGGGACTAGCGGCTACAATGAGCAGTTCTTC.

Details on this clone: The junction differs from germline at one of its ends, possibly a read error. V is TRBV28 and J is TRBJ2-7, with 9 bases identical to TRBD2. The CDR3 has 14 amino acids. The germline gives CDR1 MDHEN, CDR2 SYDVKM. This CDR3 reads CASSPQSPSSGTNF. CDR3 in DNA: TGTGCCAGCAGTCCACAGTCCCCCTCTAGCGGGACAAACTTC.

The rearrangement joins TRBV5-4 to TRBJ1-1; D perhaps matches TRBD1 (5 bases). CDR3 size: 14 residues. Trimming left V 1 base short and J 1 base short, with 8 bases between. Germline lookup yields CDR1 SGHNT and CDR2 YYREEE (reference sequence). In DNA, the CDR3 is TGTGCCAGCAGCTTGTCCGGGGGGAACACTGAAGCTTTCTTT. Amino acid sequence: CASSLSGGNTEAFF.

The chain uses TRBV5-1 and TRBJ1-2; possible D gene TRBD1, 6 bases. CDR3 length: 14 amino acids. V lost 4 bases and J 3 bases, leaving 13 bases between the germline ends. CDR1 and CDR2 from the germline V gene are SGHRS and YFSETQ. CDR3 sequence (DNA): TGCGCCAGCAGCCCCGGGGGGCCCGACTATGGCTACACCTTC. Translated, it gives CASSPGGPDYGYTF.

V is TRBV5-1 and J is TRBJ2-7; D is possibly TRBD2 (6 bases). The CDR3 runs to 16 residues. V lost 0 bases, J lost 3 bases, and 16 bases lay in between. Germline values: CDR1 SGHRS, CDR2 YFSETQ. The CDR3 spells CASSLVSPFSGYEQYF. The CDR3 DNA sequence: TGCGCCAGCAGCTTGGTCAGCCCATTTAGCGGCTACGAGCAGTACTTC.

The chain recombines TRBV11-3 with TRBJ2-1, with TRBD2 matching 8 bases. Germline V gene data show CDR1 as SGHNT and CDR2 as YENEEA. Trimming at V came to 2 bases and at J to 8 bases, leaving 5 bases not matched to a gene. The CDR3 loop spans 14 amino acids. The CDR3 DNA reads TGTGCCAGCAGCTTACACGGGAGGGCGGATGAGCAGTTCTTC. Encoded protein: CASSLHGRADEQFF.

The chain couples TRBV5-6 to TRBJ2-3; 7 bases match TRBD2. Trimming at V came to 2 bases and at J to 0 bases, leaving 9 bases not matched to a gene. The CDR3 covers 17 residues. CDR1 SGHDT and CDR2 YYEEEE come from the germline V gene. This chain's CDR3 is CASSFKGGSPSTDTQYF. The CDR3 bases are TGTGCCAGCAGCTTTAAAGGCGGGAGCCCCAGCACAGATACGCAGTATTTT.

This sequence joins TRBV4-1 and TRBJ2-2; 7 bases are shared with TRBD2. The germline V gene has CDR1 MGHRA and CDR2 YSYEKL. V shed 1 base, J shed 3 bases, and the junction held 5 bases outside the gene matches. The CDR3 is made up of 16 amino acids. The CDR3 DNA reads as TGCGCCAGCAGCCAAGCGGGCGGGAGCTACACCGGGGAGCTGTTTTTT. It is translated as CASSQAGGSYTGELFF.

With respect to this clone: The sample contains more than one DNA sequence encoding this CDR3. The chain has TRBV4-1 and TRBJ2-4; D is unclear. This CDR3 comprises 15 residues. With 0 bases removed from V and 0 bases from J, the gap between germline ends came to 6 bases. Germline lookup yields CDR1 MGHRA and CDR2 YSYEKL. The CDR3 nucleotides read TGCGCCAGCAGCCAAGATCCGTTAGCCAAAAACATTCAGTACTTC. Its translation: CASSQDPLAKNIQYF.

This clone has a single count. V gene TRBV30 combines with J gene TRBJ1-4; no clear D. CDR3 length equals 13 residues. The germline V and J ends were trimmed by 4 bases and 5 bases, with 11 bases remaining between them. Germline V gene lookup returns CDR1 GTSNPN and CDR2 SVGIG (reference sequence). The CDR3 is CAWTGELNEKLFF. The CDR3 nucleotides are TGTGCCTGGACCGGGGAATTAAATGAAAAACTGTTTTTT.

A single count supports this clone. The rearrangement uses TRBV28 and TRBJ2-5, with 7 bases identical to TRBD1. V lost 6 bases to trimming and J lost 5 bases; unmatched junction nucleotides: 9. The CDR3 extends over 14 amino acids. In germline, CDR1 is MDHEN, CDR2 SYDVKM. The CDR3 DNA reads TGTGCCAGCAGCCCCCCGGGACAGACGGAGACCCAGTACTTC. Its protein is CASSPPGQTETQYF. The whole variable domain, remainder taken from reference TRBV28 and TRBJ2-5, is DVKVTQSSRYLVKRTGEKVFLECVQDMDHENMFWYRQDPGLGLRLIYFSYDVKMKEKGDIPEGYSVSREKKERFSLILESASTNQTSMYLCASSPPGQTETQYFGPGTRLLVL.

Points on this clone: Other nucleotide sequences from this sample produce the same CDR3. The CDR3 DNA follows: TGTGCCAGTAGTATAGGAGGGAATGGCTACACCTTC. Encoded protein: CASSIGGNGYTF. The rearrangement uses TRBV19 and TRBJ1-2; D remains ambiguous. Trimming removed 1 base at V and 6 bases at J, with 6 bases between. The germline V gene encodes CDR1 LNHDA and CDR2 SQIVND (reference sequence). The CDR3 spans 12 residues.

This clone was picked up one time. V and J are TRBV27 and TRBJ2-7; 7 bases fit TRBD2. Germline assignment: CDR1 MNHEY and CDR2 SMNVEV (reference sequence). With V trimmed by 2 bases and J by 5 bases, 9 bases remained unmatched. The CDR3 is made up of 15 amino acids. The CDR3 bases are TGTGCCAGCAGTTTACACTCGGGGGGTACGGACGAGCAGTACTTC. This sequence encodes CASSLHSGGTDEQYF.

V usage is TRBV3-1 (or the pseudogene TRBV3-2) and J usage is TRBJ1-1; D unclear. The CDR3 spans 14 residues. Germline values: CDR1 LGHDT, CDR2 YNNKEL (reference sequence). V lost 0 bases to trimming and J lost 6 bases, with 11 bases between them. CDR3 DNA: TGTGCCAGCAGCCAAGAAGAAGGAGGGTCTGAAGCTTTCTTT. It yields the protein CASSQEEGGSEAFF.

The rearrangement uses TRBV28 and TRBJ1-2; no reliable D call. V lost 6 bases to trimming and J lost 0 bases, with 5 bases between them. The CDR3 has 12 amino acids. In germline, CDR1 is MDHEN, CDR2 SYDVKM. CDR3 sequence (DNA): TGTGCCAGCAGGCAGTCTAACTATGGCTACACCTTC. Translating gives CASRQSNYGYTF.

The V call is TRBV7-8, the J call TRBJ1-5, with 10 nucleotides matching TRBD1. The V gene end was trimmed by 5 bases and the J gene end by 2 bases; junction bases not matched to a gene: 6. The CDR3 totals 16 residues. The germline CDR1 and CDR2 sequences are SGHVS and FQNEAQ. CDR3 DNA: TGTGCCAGCAGCAGACAGGGGGCGGTTGGCAATCAGCCCCAGCATTTT. Its translation is CASSRQGAVGNQPQHF.

The V and J genes are TRBV30 and TRBJ2-1; TRBD2 matches 10 bases. The CDR3 spans 15 residues. Germline trimming cut 5 bases from V and 6 bases from J; bases unmatched to any gene: 10. The germline V gene encodes CDR1 GTSNPN and CDR2 SVGIG (reference sequence). CDR3 amino acids: CAWVTGTSATNEQFF. The CDR3 DNA sequence: TGTGCCTGGGTAACCGGGACTAGCGCCACCAATGAGCAGTTCTTC.